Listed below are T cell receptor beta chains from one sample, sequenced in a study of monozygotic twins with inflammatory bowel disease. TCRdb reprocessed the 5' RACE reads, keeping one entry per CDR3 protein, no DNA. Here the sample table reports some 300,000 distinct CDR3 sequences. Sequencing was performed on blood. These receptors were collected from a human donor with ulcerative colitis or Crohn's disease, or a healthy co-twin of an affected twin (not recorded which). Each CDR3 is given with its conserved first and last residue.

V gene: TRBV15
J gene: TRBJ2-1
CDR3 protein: CATSSRDRVYNEQFF

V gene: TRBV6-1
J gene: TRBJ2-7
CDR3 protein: CASREIGGPIEGEQYF

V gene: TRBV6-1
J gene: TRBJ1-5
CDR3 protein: CASRRGQGSNQPQHF

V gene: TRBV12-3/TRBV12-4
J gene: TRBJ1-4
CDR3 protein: CASSPVTGEKLFF

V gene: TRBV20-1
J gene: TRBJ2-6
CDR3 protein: CSARKGAEGANVLTF

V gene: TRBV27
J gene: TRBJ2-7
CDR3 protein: CARKVAGGNHYEQYF

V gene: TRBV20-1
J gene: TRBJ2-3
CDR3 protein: CSARVKGRSGDTQYF

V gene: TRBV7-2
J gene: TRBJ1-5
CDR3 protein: CASSFQGPGNQPQHF

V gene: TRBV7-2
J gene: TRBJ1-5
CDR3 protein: CASSRDRGNQPQHF

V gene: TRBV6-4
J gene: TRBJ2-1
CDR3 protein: CASSGTSGSNEQFF

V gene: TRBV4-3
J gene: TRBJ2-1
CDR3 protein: CASSKDLRDIRYYNEQFF

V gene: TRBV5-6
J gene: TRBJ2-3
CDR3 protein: CASSLFRRSSTDTQYF

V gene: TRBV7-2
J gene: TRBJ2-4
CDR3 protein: CASSDIGGVKNIQYF

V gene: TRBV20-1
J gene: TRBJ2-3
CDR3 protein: CSAERPSGGTTDTQYF

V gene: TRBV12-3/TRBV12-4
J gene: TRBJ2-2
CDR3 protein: CAVPPYAGTENTGELFF

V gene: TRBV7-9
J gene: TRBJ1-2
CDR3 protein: CASSYPEKRGYGYTF

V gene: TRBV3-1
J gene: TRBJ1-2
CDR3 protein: CASSPTGNYGYTF

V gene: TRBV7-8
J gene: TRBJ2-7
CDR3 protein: CASSLGAAGGILYEQYF

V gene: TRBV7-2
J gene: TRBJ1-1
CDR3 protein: CASSLEYVTEAFF

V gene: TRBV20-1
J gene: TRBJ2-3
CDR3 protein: CSASAGARGTQYF

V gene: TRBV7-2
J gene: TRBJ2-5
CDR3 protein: CASSDRDRVKETQYF

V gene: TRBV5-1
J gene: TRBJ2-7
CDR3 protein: CASSLDRTSGFYEQYF

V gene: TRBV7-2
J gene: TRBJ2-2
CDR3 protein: CASSRNRGTTGELFF

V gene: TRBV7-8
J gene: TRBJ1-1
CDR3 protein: CASSLAHGGPNTEAFF

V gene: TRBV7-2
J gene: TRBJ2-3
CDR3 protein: CASSLAAGGRVSDTQYF

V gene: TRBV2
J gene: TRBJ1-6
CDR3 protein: CASGEVPGSPLHF

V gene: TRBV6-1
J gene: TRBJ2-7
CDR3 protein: CASSEGLAPYEQYF

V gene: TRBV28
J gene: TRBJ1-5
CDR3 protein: CASSFRWRGPQHF

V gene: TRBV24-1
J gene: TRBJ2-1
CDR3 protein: CATRKLANGIDEQFF

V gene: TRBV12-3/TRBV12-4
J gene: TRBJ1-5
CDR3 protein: CASSLGVIGQPQHF

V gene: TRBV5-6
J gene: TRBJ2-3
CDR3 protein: CASTGVSTDTQYF

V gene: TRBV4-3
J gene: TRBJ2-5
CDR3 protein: CASSQRLGAPSETQYF

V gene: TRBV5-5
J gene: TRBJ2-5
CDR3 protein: CASSLYTGPVGTQYF

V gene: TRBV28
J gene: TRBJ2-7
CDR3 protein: CASRRDRGLLSSYEQYF

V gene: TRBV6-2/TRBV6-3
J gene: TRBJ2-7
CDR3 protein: CASTGIISYEQYF

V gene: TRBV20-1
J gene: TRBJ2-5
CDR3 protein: CSAEVRETQYF

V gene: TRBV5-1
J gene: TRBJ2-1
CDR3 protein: CASSFSTSGGAGDNEQFF

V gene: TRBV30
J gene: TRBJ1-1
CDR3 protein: CAWSHPGGWNTEAFF

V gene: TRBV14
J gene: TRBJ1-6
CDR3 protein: CASSQDIARDPYSPLHF

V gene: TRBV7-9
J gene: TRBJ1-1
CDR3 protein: CASSKVLGANTEAFF

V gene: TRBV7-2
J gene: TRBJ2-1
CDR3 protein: CASGFAPLTTNEQFF

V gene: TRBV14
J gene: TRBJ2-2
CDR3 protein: CASSSGTSTGELFF

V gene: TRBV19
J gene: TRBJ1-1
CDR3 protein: CASRRATAGDGYTEAFF

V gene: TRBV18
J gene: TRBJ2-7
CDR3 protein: CASSPRPLIREQYF

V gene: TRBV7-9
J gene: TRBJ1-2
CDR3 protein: CASSLDAGYGYTF

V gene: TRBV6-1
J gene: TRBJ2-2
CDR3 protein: CASSPGQGPGELFF

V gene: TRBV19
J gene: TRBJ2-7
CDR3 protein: CASSLPDRIYEQYF

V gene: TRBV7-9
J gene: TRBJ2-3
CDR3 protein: CASTRTDTQYF

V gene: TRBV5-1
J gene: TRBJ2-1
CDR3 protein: CASSGGTKDGWGQFF